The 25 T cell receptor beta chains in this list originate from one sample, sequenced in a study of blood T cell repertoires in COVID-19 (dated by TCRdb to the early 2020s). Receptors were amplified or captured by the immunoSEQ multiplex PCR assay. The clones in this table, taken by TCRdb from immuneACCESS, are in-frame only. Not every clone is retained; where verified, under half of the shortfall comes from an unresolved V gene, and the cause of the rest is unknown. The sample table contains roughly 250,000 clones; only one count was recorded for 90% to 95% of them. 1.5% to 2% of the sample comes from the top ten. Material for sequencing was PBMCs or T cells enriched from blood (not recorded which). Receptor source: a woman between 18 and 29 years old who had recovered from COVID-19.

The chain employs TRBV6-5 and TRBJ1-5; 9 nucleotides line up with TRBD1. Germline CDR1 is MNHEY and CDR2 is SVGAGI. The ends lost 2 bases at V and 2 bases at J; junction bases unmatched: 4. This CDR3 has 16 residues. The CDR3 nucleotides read TGTGCCAGCAGTTACGGTCGACAGGGGGGCAATCAGCCCCAGCATTTT. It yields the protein CASSYGRQGGNQPQHF.

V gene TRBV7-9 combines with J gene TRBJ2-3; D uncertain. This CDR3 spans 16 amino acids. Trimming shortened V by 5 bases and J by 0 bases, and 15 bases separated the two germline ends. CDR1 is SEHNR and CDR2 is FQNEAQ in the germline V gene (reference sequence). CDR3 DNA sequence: TGTGCCAGCAGCCCACCTAGGAGTACTAGCACAGATACGCAGTATTTT. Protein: CASSPPRSTSTDTQYF.

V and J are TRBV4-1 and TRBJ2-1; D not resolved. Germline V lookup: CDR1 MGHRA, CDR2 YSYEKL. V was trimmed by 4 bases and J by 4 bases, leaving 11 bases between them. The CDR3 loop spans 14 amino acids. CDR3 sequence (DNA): TGCGCCAGCAGCCTCCTACCTACTTACAATGAGCAGTTCTTC. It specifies CASSLLPTYNEQFF.

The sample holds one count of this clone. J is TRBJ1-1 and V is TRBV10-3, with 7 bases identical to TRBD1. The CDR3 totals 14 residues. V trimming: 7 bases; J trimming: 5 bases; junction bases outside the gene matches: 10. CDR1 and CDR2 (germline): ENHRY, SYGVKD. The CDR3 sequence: CAITSDRVGTEAFF. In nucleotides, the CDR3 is TGTGCCATCACGTCAGACAGGGTCGGAACTGAAGCTTTCTTT.

The CDR3 region is CASSVAGVSGNTIYF. The CDR3 bases are TGTGCCAGCAGCGTAGCAGGGGTCTCTGGAAACACCATATATTTT. The chain combines TRBV9 with TRBJ1-3, with a weak D call TRBD1 (6 bases). Per germline, CDR1 SGDLS and CDR2 YYNGEE. The CDR3 length is 15 residues. V lost 0 bases to trimming and J lost 0 bases, with 7 bases between them.

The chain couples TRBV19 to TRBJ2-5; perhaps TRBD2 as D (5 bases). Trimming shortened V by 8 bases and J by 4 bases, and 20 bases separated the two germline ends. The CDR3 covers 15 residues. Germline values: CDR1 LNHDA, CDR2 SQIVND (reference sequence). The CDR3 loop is CASSISDTFRETQYF. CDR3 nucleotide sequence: TGTGCCAGTTCCATTAGCGACACCTTTCGAGAGACCCAGTACTTC.

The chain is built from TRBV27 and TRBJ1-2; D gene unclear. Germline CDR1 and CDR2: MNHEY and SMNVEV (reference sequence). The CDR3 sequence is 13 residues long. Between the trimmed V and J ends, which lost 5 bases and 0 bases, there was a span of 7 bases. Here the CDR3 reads CASSQTANYGYTF. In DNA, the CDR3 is TGTGCCAGCAGTCAAACAGCTAACTATGGCTACACCTTC.

The DNA of the CDR3 is TGCGCCAGCAGCCAAATGGACTCGTCCTACAATGAGCAGTTCTTC. Translated, it gives CASSQMDSSYNEQFF. The chain employs TRBV4-3 and TRBJ2-1; possibly TRBD2 for D (5 bases). The V end lost 2 bases, the J end lost 1 base, and 9 bases lay between the germline ends. This CDR3 is 15 amino acids long. The germline gives CDR1 LGHNA, CDR2 YSLEER.

The CDR3: CASSERDGYNEQFF. For the CDR3, the DNA is TGTGCCAGCAGTGAGCGGGATGGCTACAATGAGCAGTTCTTC. The chain has TRBV6-1 and TRBJ2-1; a weak D match, TRBD2 (6 bases). Germline V gives CDR1 MNHNS, CDR2 SASEGT. The CDR3 contains 14 residues. Trimming took 3 bases from V and 3 from J, leaving 9 bases between them.

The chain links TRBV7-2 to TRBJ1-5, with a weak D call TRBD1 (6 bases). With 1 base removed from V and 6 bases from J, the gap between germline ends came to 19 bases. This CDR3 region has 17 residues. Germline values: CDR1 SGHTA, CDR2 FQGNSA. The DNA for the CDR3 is TGTGCCAGCAGCTTAGATAGGTTGGGGGGGGCGGGTCAGCCCCAGCATTTT. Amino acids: CASSLDRLGGAGQPQHF.

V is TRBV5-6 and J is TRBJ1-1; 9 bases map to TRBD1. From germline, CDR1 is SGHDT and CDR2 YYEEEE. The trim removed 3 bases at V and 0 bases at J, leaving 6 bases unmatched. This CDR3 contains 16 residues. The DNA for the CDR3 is TGTGCCAGCAGCTGGGGACAGGGAATAATGAACACTGAAGCTTTCTTT. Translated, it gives CASSWGQGIMNTEAFF.

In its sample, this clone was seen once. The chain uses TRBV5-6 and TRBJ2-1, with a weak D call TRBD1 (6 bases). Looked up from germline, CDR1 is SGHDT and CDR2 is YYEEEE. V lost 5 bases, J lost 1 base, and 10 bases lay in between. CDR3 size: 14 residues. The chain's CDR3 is CASRKDSSYNEQFF. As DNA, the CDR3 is TGTGCCAGCAGGAAGGACAGTTCCTACAATGAGCAGTTCTTC.

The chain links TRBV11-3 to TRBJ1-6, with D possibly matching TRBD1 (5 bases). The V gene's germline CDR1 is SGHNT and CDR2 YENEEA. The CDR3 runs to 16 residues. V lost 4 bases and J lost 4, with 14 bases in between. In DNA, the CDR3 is TGTGCCAGCAGCTCCCCTTTTGGGGCATATAATTCACCCCTCCACTTT. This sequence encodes CASSSPFGAYNSPLHF.

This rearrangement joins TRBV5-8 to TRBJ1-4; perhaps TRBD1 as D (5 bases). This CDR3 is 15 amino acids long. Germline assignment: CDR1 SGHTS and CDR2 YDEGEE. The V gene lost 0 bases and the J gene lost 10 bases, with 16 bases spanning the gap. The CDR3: CASSLDGAARGKLFF. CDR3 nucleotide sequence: TGTGCCAGCAGCTTGGATGGGGCCGCCCGCGGAAAACTGTTTTTT. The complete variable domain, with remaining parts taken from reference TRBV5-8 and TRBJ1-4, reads EAGVTQSPTHLIKTRGQQATLRCSPISGHTSVYWYQQALGLGLQFLLWYDEGEERNRGNFPPRFSGRQFPNYSSELNVNALELEDSALYLCASSLDGAARGKLFFGSGTQLSVL.

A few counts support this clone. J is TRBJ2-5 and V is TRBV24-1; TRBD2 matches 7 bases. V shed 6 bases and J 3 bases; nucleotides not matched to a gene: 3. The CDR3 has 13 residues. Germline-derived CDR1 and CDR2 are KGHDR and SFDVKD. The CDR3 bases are TGTGCCACCAGTCCGGGGGGAAAAGAGACCCAGTACTTC. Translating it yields CATSPGGKETQYF.

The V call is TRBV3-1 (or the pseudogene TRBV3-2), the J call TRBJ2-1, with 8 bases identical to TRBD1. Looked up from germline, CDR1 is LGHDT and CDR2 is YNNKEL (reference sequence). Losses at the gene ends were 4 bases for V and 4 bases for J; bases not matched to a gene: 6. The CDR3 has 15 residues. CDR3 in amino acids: CASSPSDRAYNEQFF. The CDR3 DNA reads TGTGCCAGCAGCCCGTCGGACAGGGCGTACAATGAGCAGTTCTTC.

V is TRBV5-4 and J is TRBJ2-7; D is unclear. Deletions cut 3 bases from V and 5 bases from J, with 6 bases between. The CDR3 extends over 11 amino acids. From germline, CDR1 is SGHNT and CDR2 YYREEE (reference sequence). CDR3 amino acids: CASSSVHEQYF. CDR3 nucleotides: TGTGCCAGCAGCTCGGTCCACGAGCAGTACTTC.

CDR3 sequence reads: CASSLAARLAYEQYF. CDR3 bases: TGTGCCAGCAGCTTGGCGGCTAGGCTAGCCTACGAGCAGTACTTC. V and J are TRBV5-6 and TRBJ2-7; D call uncertain. V was trimmed by 0 bases and J by 2 bases, leaving 12 bases between them. Germline values: CDR1 SGHDT, CDR2 YYEEEE. This CDR3 spans 15 amino acids. The complete variable domain, with remaining parts taken from reference TRBV5-6 and TRBJ2-7, reads DAGVTQSPTHLIKTRGQQVTLRCSPKSGHDTVSWYQQALGQGPQFIFQYYEEEERQRGNFPDRFSGHQFPNYSSELNVNALLLGDSALYLCASSLAARLAYEQYFGPGTRLTVT.

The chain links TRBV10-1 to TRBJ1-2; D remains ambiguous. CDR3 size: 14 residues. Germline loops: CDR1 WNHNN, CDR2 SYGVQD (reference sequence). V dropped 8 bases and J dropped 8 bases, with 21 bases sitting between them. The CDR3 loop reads CASLRSQASMGYTF. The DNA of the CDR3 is TGCGCCAGCCTCCGGTCGCAGGCCTCGATGGGCTACACCTTC.

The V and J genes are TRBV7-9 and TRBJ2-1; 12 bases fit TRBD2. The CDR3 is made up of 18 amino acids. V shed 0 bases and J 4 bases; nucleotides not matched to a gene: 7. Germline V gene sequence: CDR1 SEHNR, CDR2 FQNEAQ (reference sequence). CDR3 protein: CASSLAKTSGGLYNEQFF. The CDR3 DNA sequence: TGTGCCAGCAGCTTAGCGAAGACTAGCGGGGGTCTTTACAATGAGCAGTTCTTC.

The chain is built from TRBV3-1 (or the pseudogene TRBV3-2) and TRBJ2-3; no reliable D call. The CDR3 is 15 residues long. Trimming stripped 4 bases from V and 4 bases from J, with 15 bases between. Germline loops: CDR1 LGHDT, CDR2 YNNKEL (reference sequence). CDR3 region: CASSPKLIEPDTQYF. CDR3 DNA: TGTGCCAGCAGCCCCAAGCTAATAGAACCAGATACGCAGTATTTT.

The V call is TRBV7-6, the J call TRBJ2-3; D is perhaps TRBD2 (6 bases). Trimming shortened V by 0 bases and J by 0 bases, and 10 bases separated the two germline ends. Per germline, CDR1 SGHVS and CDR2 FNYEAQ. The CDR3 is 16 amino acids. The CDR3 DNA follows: TGTGCCAGCAGCTTAGCGTGGAGGGGAAGCACAGATACGCAGTATTTT. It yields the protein CASSLAWRGSTDTQYF.

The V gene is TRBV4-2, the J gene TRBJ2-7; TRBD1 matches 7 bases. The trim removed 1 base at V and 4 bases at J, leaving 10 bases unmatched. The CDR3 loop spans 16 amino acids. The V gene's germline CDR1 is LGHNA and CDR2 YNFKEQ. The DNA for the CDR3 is TGTGCCAGCAGCCAAGGGACCGTGACAGGGCAATACGAGCAGTACTTC. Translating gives CASSQGTVTGQYEQYF.

CDR3 coding DNA: TGTGCCAGTAGTAAAACCCCCGACAGGGGGCTTGGTGGCTACACCTTC. Protein: CASSKTPDRGLGGYTF. The chain recombines TRBV19 with TRBJ1-2, with 10 bases fitting TRBD1. There are 16 residues in the CDR3. CDR1 is LNHDA and CDR2 is SQIVND in the germline V gene (reference sequence). V dropped 4 bases and J dropped 7; count of bases not matched to a gene: 12.

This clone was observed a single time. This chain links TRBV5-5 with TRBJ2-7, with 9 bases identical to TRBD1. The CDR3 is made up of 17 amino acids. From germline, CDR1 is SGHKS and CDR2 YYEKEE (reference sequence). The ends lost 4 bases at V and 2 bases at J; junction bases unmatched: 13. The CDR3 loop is CASSATGGGPTTYEQYF. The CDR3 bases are TGTGCCAGCAGCGCCACAGGGGGCGGCCCTACGACCTACGAGCAGTACTTC.